Shown below are 7 T cell receptor beta chains from a single sample sequenced in a study of CD8 T cells in ankylosing spondylitis. Whole-study results and caveats: Several highly homologous variants made up a TCR beta motif that seemed to typify ankylosing spondylitis blood.

MiXCR, run by TCRdb on the 5' RACE reads, gives a single entry per CDR3 protein. Of around 540,000 distinct CDR3 sequences listed, 12% are singletons. Their antigens are not known. Sequenced input: blood, either unsorted or a sorted T cell fraction (not recorded which). Receptors were obtained from a male donor with ankylosing spondylitis.

The V call is TRBV5-1, the J call TRBJ2-1; 7 bases are shared with TRBD2. Germline values: CDR1 SGHRS, CDR2 YFSETQ. This CDR3 contains 16 residues. V was clipped by 3 bases and J by 7 bases; unmatched bases: 13. The CDR3 DNA is TGCGCCAGCAGCTCGTTGTTAGCGGGCACTAGTAATGAGCAGTTCTTC. It specifies CASSSLLAGTSNEQFF.

This clonotype appeared a few times. The CDR3 sequence: CSARTEGDWTEAFF. The CDR3 coding sequence is TGCAGTGCTAGAACGGAGGGGGATTGGACTGAAGCTTTCTTT. The chain recombines TRBV20-1 with TRBJ1-1; tentative D call: TRBD1 (6 bases). Trimming left V 2 bases short and J 5 bases short, with 15 bases between. Germline assignment: CDR1 DFQATT and CDR2 SNEGSKA (reference sequence). The CDR3 loop spans 14 amino acids.

This clonotype was recorded many times. This rearrangement joins TRBV12-3 or TRBV12-4 to TRBJ1-1; D is uncertain. V dropped 3 bases and J dropped 5 bases, with 7 bases sitting between them. The CDR3 has 12 residues. The CDR3 here is CASSFGRTEAFF. CDR3 nucleotides: TGTGCCAGCAGTTTTGGCAGAACTGAAGCTTTCTTT.

This clonotype was observed a single time. This chain links TRBV18 with TRBJ2-3; D is perhaps TRBD1 (6 bases). V was shortened by 3 bases and J by 2 bases, with 15 bases between the two germline ends. The CDR3 loop spans 16 amino acids. The germline gives CDR1 KGHSH, CDR2 LQKENI. The CDR3 DNA reads as TGTGCCAGCTCACCTCAGGACAGAACCTACACAGATACGCAGTATTTT. This codes for CASSPQDRTYTDTQYF.

This clonotype was seen more than once but under ten times. The chain combines TRBV30 with TRBJ2-1; 7 bases match TRBD2. The CDR3 has 15 amino acids. Looked up from germline, CDR1 is GTSNPN and CDR2 is SVGIG (reference sequence). V was clipped by 0 bases and J by 7 bases; unmatched bases: 9. CDR3 in DNA: TGTGCCTGGAGTGTACCCCGGGAGGTAGGGAATGAGCAGTTCTTC. This codes for CAWSVPREVGNEQFF.

The V gene is TRBV4-1, the J gene TRBJ2-2; tentative D call: TRBD2 (5 bases). This CDR3 spans 17 amino acids. The germline V gene encodes CDR1 MGHRA and CDR2 YSYEKL. The ends were cut back, 2 bases at V and 2 bases at J, with 15 bases in the middle. DNA for the CDR3: TGCGCCAGCAGCCAATCCCCCGTCGGGGTTAACACCGGGGAGCTGTTTTTT. Translating gives CASSQSPVGVNTGELFF.

This clonotype was detected only a few times. The chain recombines TRBV7-7 with TRBJ2-1; D uncertain. The V gene's germline CDR1 is SSHAT and CDR2 FNYEAQ (reference sequence). CDR3 length: 14 amino acids. The V gene lost 2 bases and the J gene lost 7 bases, with 12 bases spanning the gap. CDR3 nucleotides: TGTGCCAGCAGCTTACACGGTGTTGGGAATGAGCAGTTCTTC. Protein product: CASSLHGVGNEQFF.